This T cell receptor (beta chain) was captured in a study of shared clonotypes between healthy human individuals. General observations from the study: Deeper or shallower sequencing was expected to change how clonotypes are shared among donors.

The CDR3 length is 15 residues. Losses at the gene ends were 5 bases for V and 9 bases for J; bases not matched to a gene: 8. CDR1 and CDR2 from the germline V gene are MNHEY and SVGAGI. CD4+ cells underwent separation, giving CD45RA+ naive and CD45RA-negative memory subsets. Assay used: immunoSEQ multiplex PCR; TCRdb lists only in-frame clones, some missing. The sample consists of about 2 million clones, 85% to 95% of them appearing once. Of note for this clone: What it binds is unknown.

The specimen was naive CD4+ T cells sorted from blood. Subset indicated: CD45RA+ positively selected. The chain links TRBV6-5 to TRBJ1-6, with 9 bases that match TRBD1. The TCR originated in a man between 18 and 35 years old in good health. The CDR3, as DNA: TGTGCCAGCAGTCCCGGGACAGGGTACGGTTCACCCCTCCACTTT. The encoded protein is CASSPGTGYGSPLHF.